The clone carrying this TCR beta chain appeared once. Its matching antigen is unknown. These data come from a study of cytomegalovirus exposure and HLA in healthy donors. PCR amplification relied on 60 Vbeta primers (plus 13 Jbeta primers). Here immunoSEQ multiplex PCR was the method, and the copy in TCRdb shows in-frame clones only, minus some. The sample yields about 200,000 clones, roughly four fifths seen once. Healthy donors of bone marrow made up the group. Study-level points and caveats: It was taken for granted in presence/absence analyses that sequencing depth across donors was roughly uniform.

This CDR3 is built from 14 residues. With 5 bases removed from V and 6 bases from J, the gap between germline ends came to 13 bases. Germline V gene sequence: CDR1 SNHLY, CDR2 FYNNEI. The receptor comes from a man under 40 in good health and CMV-seronegative. The chain joins TRBV2 to TRBJ1-4; possibly TRBD1 for D (6 bases). Material for sequencing was PBMCs. The CDR3 region has the DNA TGTGCCAGCAGTCCTACAGGGTACGATGAAAAACTGTTTTTT. It encodes CASSPTGYDEKLFF.